These 27 T cell receptor beta chains originate from one sample sequenced in a study of T cell responses to AZD1222 COVID-19 vaccine. Here immunoSEQ multiplex PCR was the method, and the copy in TCRdb shows in-frame clones only, minus some. The data show about 180,000 clones, about 88% seen once. The specimen was peripheral blood, collected 28 days after the second AZD1222 dose. Receptor source: an adult who received the AZD1222 COVID-19 vaccine.

This clone was counted a single time. The chain is built from TRBV7-2 and TRBJ2-7, with D perhaps TRBD1 (7 bases). The CDR3 is 15 amino acids. The V gene lost 5 bases and the J gene lost 2 bases, with 16 bases spanning the gap. Germline assignment: CDR1 SGHTA and CDR2 FQGNSA. Here the CDR3 reads CASSQGGLLTYEQYF. The CDR3 coding sequence is TGTGCCAGCAGCCAGGGGGGACTTCTCACCTACGAGCAGTACTTC. The whole variable domain, remainder taken from reference TRBV7-2 and TRBJ2-7, is GAGVSQSPSNKVTEKGKDVELRCDPISGHTALYWYRQSLGQGLEFLIYFQGNSAPDKSGLPSDRFSAERTGGSVSTLTIQRTQQEDSAVYLCASSQGGLLTYEQYFGPGTRLTVT.

V usage is TRBV5-1 and J usage is TRBJ2-6, with D possibly matching TRBD1 (6 bases). CDR3 length: 14 residues. The ends were cut back, 4 bases at V and 4 bases at J, with 9 bases in the middle. From germline, CDR1 is SGHRS and CDR2 YFSETQ. CDR3 sequence reads: CASSGGSGANVLTF. The CDR3, as DNA: TGCGCCAGCAGCGGGGGCTCCGGGGCCAACGTCCTGACTTTC.

The chain carries TRBV6-5 and TRBJ2-2; 8 positions match TRBD1. CDR3 length equals 14 residues. The trim removed 8 bases at V and 4 bases at J, leaving 6 bases unmatched. From germline, CDR1 is MNHEY and CDR2 SVGAGI. The CDR3 region has the DNA TGTGCCAGCTACCGACAGGGGAGCACCGGGGAGCTGTTTTTT. Its protein is CASYRQGSTGELFF.

V and J are TRBV5-1 and TRBJ2-3; 7 nucleotides line up with TRBD2. Germline V CDR1 and CDR2: SGHRS, YFSETQ. Losses at the gene ends were 7 bases for V and 5 bases for J; bases not matched to a gene: 10. The CDR3 loop spans 14 amino acids. As DNA, the CDR3 is TGCGCCAGCGGGCGGGAGAACCGAGTAGATACGCAGTATTTT. This gives the protein CASGRENRVDTQYF.

The V gene is TRBV10-3, the J gene TRBJ1-4; 7 nucleotides align to TRBD1. J was trimmed by 3 bases and V by 4 bases; bases with no gene match: 5. The germline V gene has CDR1 ENHRY and CDR2 SYGVKD. The CDR3 has 15 residues. DNA for the CDR3: TGTGCCATCAGTGGGGGGGGACAGTCTAATGAAAAACTGTTTTTT. Its protein is CAISGGGQSNEKLFF.

This clone was observed a few times. The chain combines TRBV7-3 with TRBJ1-6; D might be TRBD1 (6 bases). The CDR3 has 15 residues. Germline loops: CDR1 SGHTA, CDR2 FQGTGA. The V gene lost 4 bases and the J gene lost 10 bases, with 17 bases spanning the gap. The CDR3 DNA reads TGTGCCAGCAGCTCCAGCGACAGGATCGGGTCACCCCTCCACTTT. Translating gives CASSSSDRIGSPLHF.

The chain combines TRBV7-2 with TRBJ1-5; TRBD1 might be the D (5 bases). Between the trimmed V and J ends, which lost 5 bases and 8 bases, there was a span of 16 bases. The CDR3 runs to 14 residues. In germline, CDR1 is SGHTA, CDR2 FQGNSA. CDR3 protein: CASSNRLGSEPQHF. In nucleotides, the CDR3 is TGTGCCAGCAGCAACAGGCTAGGCTCGGAGCCCCAGCATTTT.

Here the CDR3 DNA reads TGTGCCAGCAGCCCGACAGGGATGTCTGAAGCTTTCTTT. It is translated as CASSPTGMSEAFF. The chain joins TRBV14 to TRBJ1-1; 7 nucleotides line up with TRBD1. CDR3 length: 13 residues. Germline CDR1 reads SGHDN; CDR2 reads FVKESK. V shed 4 bases, J shed 6 bases, and the junction held 5 bases outside the gene matches.

This sequence joins TRBV9 and TRBJ1-3, with a weak D call TRBD1 (5 bases). CDR1 is SGDLS and CDR2 is YYNGEE in the germline V gene. V was clipped by 3 bases and J by 2 bases, with 15 bases between them. The CDR3 is 16 residues long. The DNA of the CDR3 is TGTGCCAGCAGCGCCCCAGGGAGTGTCCCTGGAAACACCATATATTTT. This encodes CASSAPGSVPGNTIYF.

The CDR3 sequence: CASSPGLAHEQFF. CDR3 coding DNA: TGTGCCAGCAGTCCCGGACTAGCGCATGAGCAGTTCTTC. The V gene is TRBV6-2 or TRBV6-3, the J gene TRBJ2-1, with 9 bases lining up with TRBD2. After removal of 5 bases from V and 8 bases from J, the junction contained 4 bases not matched to a gene. The germline V gene has CDR1 MNHEY and CDR2 SVGEGT. The CDR3 totals 13 residues.

With regard to this clone: Different DNA sequences within this sample yield the same CDR3. The rearrangement uses TRBV28 and TRBJ1-5; D unresolved. The germline V and J ends were trimmed by 5 bases and 6 bases, with 8 bases remaining between them. The CDR3 extends over 12 amino acids. CDR1 and CDR2 (germline): MDHEN, SYDVKM. As DNA, the CDR3 is TGTGCCAGCAGTCCGAGCGGTCAGCCCCAGCATTTT. As protein: CASSPSGQPQHF.

The chain combines TRBV30 with TRBJ2-3; unclear D gene. The V gene's germline CDR1 is GTSNPN and CDR2 SVGIG (reference sequence). The V gene lost 3 bases and the J gene lost 6 bases, with 10 bases spanning the gap. The CDR3 runs 12 residues. CDR3 coding DNA: TGTGCCTGGAGCCCCACGGAGGATACGCAGTATTTT. Translated, it gives CAWSPTEDTQYF.

The chain combines TRBV7-9 with TRBJ2-1; D tentatively fits TRBD1 or TRBD2 (5 bases each). CDR3 length equals 17 residues. Germline values: CDR1 SEHNR, CDR2 FQNEAQ (reference sequence). Trimming cost V 5 bases and J 8 bases, with 25 bases left between them. The CDR3 coding sequence is TGTGCCAGCAGCATTCCTACCGGGACCGGGACCGGCGATGAGCAGTTCTTC. This encodes CASSIPTGTGTGDEQFF.

The V gene is TRBV29-1, the J gene TRBJ2-3, with 9 bases matching TRBD2. The CDR3 spans 16 residues. V dropped 4 bases and J dropped 4; count of bases not matched to a gene: 12. CDR1 SQVTM and CDR2 ANQGSEA come from the germline V gene. The CDR3 DNA is TGCAGCGTTGGGGGGTCCCTTAGCGGGAGCGCAGATACGCAGTATTTT. It translates to CSVGGSLSGSADTQYF.

The chain is built from TRBV7-8 and TRBJ2-1; tentatively, D is TRBD2 (8 bases). The CDR3 is 17 amino acids. V was clipped by 5 bases and J by 5 bases, with 22 bases between them. Germline CDR1 and CDR2: SGHVS and FQNEAQ. The CDR3 DNA sequence: TGTGCCAGCAGCCCTAGAAGGGGGCTAGCGGGTCACAATGAGCAGTTCTTC. This gives the protein CASSPRRGLAGHNEQFF.

The CDR3 protein is CASSLFGDRGKNEAFF. The DNA for the CDR3 is TGTGCCAGCAGTTTATTTGGGGACAGGGGTAAAAATGAAGCTTTCTTT. The V gene is TRBV28, the J gene TRBJ1-1; 10 bases align to TRBD1. The length of the CDR3 is 16 residues. Germline V CDR1 and CDR2: MDHEN, SYDVKM. V shed 1 base, J shed 7 bases, and the junction held 9 bases outside the gene matches.

The V gene is TRBV16, the J gene TRBJ2-5; D not certain. The CDR3 runs 12 residues. The V gene lost 3 bases and the J gene lost 0 bases, with 2 bases spanning the gap. Germline V gives CDR1 KGHSY, CDR2 FQNENV. CDR3 sequence (DNA): TGTGCCAGCAGCCAGCACCAAGAGACCCAGTACTTC. It specifies CASSQHQETQYF.

V and J are TRBV6-2 or TRBV6-3 and TRBJ2-7; unclear D gene. The CDR3 covers 13 residues. Germline V lookup: CDR1 MNHEY, CDR2 SVGEGT. V was trimmed by 3 bases and J by 4 bases, leaving 10 bases between them. The chain's CDR3 is CASSYIHWYEQYF. CDR3 nucleotides: TGTGCCAGCAGTTATATCCACTGGTACGAGCAGTACTTC.

The chain couples TRBV7-3 to TRBJ2-1; D possibly corresponds to TRBD2 (6 bases). CDR3 length: 12 residues. V was trimmed by 4 bases and J by 10 bases, leaving 11 bases between them. Germline lookup yields CDR1 SGHTA and CDR2 FQGTGA. The CDR3 DNA is TGTGCCAGCAGCTCTACCCGGGGGGAGCAGTTCTTC. This sequence encodes CASSSTRGEQFF.

V and J are TRBV29-1 and TRBJ2-7; 7 bases are a match to TRBD1. V lost 4 bases, J lost 5 bases, and 5 bases stayed unmatched. Germline CDR1 and CDR2: SQVTM and ANQGSEA. The CDR3 spans 12 residues. This CDR3 reads CSVVQGVDEQYF. The CDR3 nucleotides read TGCAGCGTTGTGCAGGGGGTGGACGAGCAGTACTTC.

The V gene is TRBV23-1, the J gene TRBJ1-1, with D hard to call. TRBV23-1 is known as an ORF, though its function is uncertain. CDR3 length: 12 residues. V was trimmed by 3 bases and J by 6 bases, leaving 8 bases between them. DNA for the CDR3: TGCGCCAGCAGTCAGGCGCGCGCTGAAGCTTTCTTT. Translating it yields CASSQARAEAFF.

V is TRBV18 and J is TRBJ1-5; tentative D call: TRBD1 (5 bases). Germline V lookup: CDR1 KGHSH, CDR2 LQKENI. The CDR3 is 13 amino acids. V was clipped by 5 bases and J by 5 bases, with 10 bases between them. The chain's CDR3 is CASSAGVDQPQHF. CDR3 nucleotides: TGTGCCAGCTCAGCGGGGGTAGATCAGCCCCAGCATTTT.

V gene TRBV19 combines with J gene TRBJ2-2, with 9 bases aligning to TRBD2. CDR3 size: 14 residues. CDR1 and CDR2 from the germline V gene are LNHDA and SQIVND (reference sequence). With 7 bases clipped from V and 4 bases from J, the junction kept 4 bases outside the gene matches. CDR3 loop: CASTGLATTGELFF. In DNA, the CDR3 is TGTGCCAGTACCGGACTAGCGACCACCGGGGAGCTGTTTTTT.

The V gene is TRBV7-3, the J gene TRBJ2-1; 8 positions match TRBD2. The germline CDR1 and CDR2 sequences are SGHTA and FQGTGA. The CDR3 length is 17 residues. With V trimmed by 3 bases and J by 6 bases, 13 bases remained unmatched. The CDR3 DNA is TGTGCCAGCAGCTTCGGGGGGGTTACCGGGACCCTCAATGAGCAGTTCTTC. Its translation is CASSFGGVTGTLNEQFF.

The rearrangement uses TRBV27 and TRBJ1-5, with D perhaps TRBD1 (6 bases). The germline gives CDR1 MNHEY, CDR2 SMNVEV (reference sequence). Trimming shortened V by 4 bases and J by 7 bases, and 14 bases separated the two germline ends. This CDR3 is 14 amino acids long. The CDR3 loop reads CASSSTGPAQPQHF. The CDR3 nucleotides are TGTGCCAGCAGTTCTACAGGGCCGGCGCAGCCCCAGCATTTT.

Notes on this clone: Within the sample, other DNA sequences also encode this same CDR3. The chain employs TRBV7-9 and TRBJ1-4; perhaps TRBD1 as D (6 bases). Trimming removed 4 bases from V and 5 bases from J, with 8 bases in between. The CDR3 length is 13 residues. CDR1 and CDR2 from the germline V gene are SEHNR and FQNEAQ (reference sequence). This chain's CDR3 is CASSSTGNEKLFF. In DNA form, the CDR3 reads TGTGCCAGCAGCTCCACAGGGAATGAAAAACTGTTTTTT.

The J gene is TRBJ2-5, the V gene TRBV7-2; 9 bases agree with TRBD1. In germline, CDR1 is SGHTA, CDR2 FQGNSA. This CDR3 spans 14 amino acids. With 5 bases clipped from V and 5 bases from J, the junction kept 6 bases outside the gene matches. CDR3 coding DNA: TGTGCCAGCAGCATGACAGGGGGGCAGGAGACCCAGTACTTC. Its protein is CASSMTGGQETQYF.